The T cell receptor (beta chain) described here comes from a study of response to subunit inactivated influenza vaccine. Via MiXCR, TCRdb re-called the RT-PCR reads, giving one row per CDR3 protein. The data hold about 700,000 distinct CDR3 sequences, with 12% to 15% observed a single time. On this clonotype itself: What it binds is unknown.

CDR1 and CDR2 (germline): MNHEY, SVGEGT. The CDR3 is 16 amino acids. The V gene end was trimmed by 2 bases and the J gene end by 9 bases; junction bases not matched to a gene: 11. Study results and caveats: It was suggested by the authors that few new T cells are recruited by each seasonal influenza vaccination.

The clonotype was recovered from a man aged 50 or older who received an inactivated influenza vaccine. The J gene is TRBJ2-1, the V gene TRBV6-2 or TRBV6-3; TRBD2 agrees at 9 bases. Sequenced material: PBMCs from blood, taken approximately 15 days before vaccination. This CDR3 is CASSYGRRGGLVEQFF. The CDR3 DNA sequence: TGTGCCAGCAGTTACGGGCGGCGGGGGGGCCTCGTTGAGCAGTTCTTC.